Sequencing of this TCR beta chain was carried out in a study of blood T cells in healthy people across ages. Study-level points and caveats: It was not possible, with unsorted PBMCs, to conclusively compare naive and antigen-experienced cells.

With a J-beta primer mix and a sample-barcoded 5' primer, a second PCR ran 7 to 11 cycles. TCRdb re-derived calls from the 5' RACE reads in MiXCR, one entry per CDR3 protein. The sample has about 800,000 distinct CDR3 sequences, 25% seen once. This CDR3 is built from 14 residues. CDR1 MNHEY and CDR2 SMNVEV come from the germline V gene (reference sequence). V was clipped by 3 bases and J by 1 base, with 9 bases between them. Of note for this clonotype: Its antigen is currently unknown.

Separately, the same data were catalogued under a study of T cells of mothers and their children. This second report adds: In each mother, TCR beta CDR3 reads exceeded 9 million; in each child, they numbered around 3 million.

This receptor was taken from a boy aged 10-17 years in good health. This sequence joins TRBV27 and TRBJ2-5; D is possibly TRBD1 or TRBD2 (5 bases each). Sequences were obtained from blood. In nucleotides, the CDR3 is TGTGCCAGCAGTTTGGGGGTCCCCCAAGAGACCCAGTACTTC. It encodes CASSLGVPQETQYF.